This T cell receptor beta chain is from a study of blood T cell repertoires in COVID-19. At the level of the study: The United States, Italy and Spain supplied acute and convalescent COVID-19 samples.

In the source study's methods: Reference gene primer amplification yielded estimated nucleated cell counts. Generated by immunoSEQ multiplex PCR, the TCRdb table keeps only in-frame clones and is missing some. V and J calls and clone size are those listed in that table; D and trimming were worked out from the DNA. Of 300,000 or so clones in the sample, 65% to 90% were seen once. Residents of approximately 25 US areas, aged about 18 to 89 years, made up the participants. The sequenced sample consisted of PBMCs or T cells enriched from blood (not recorded which). The sequence came from a middle-aged woman with acute COVID-19.

CDR3 sequence reads: CASSLDSSYEQYF. DNA for the CDR3: TGTGCCAGCAGTTTAGACAGCTCCTACGAGCAGTACTTC. The chain employs TRBV27 and TRBJ2-7; TRBD1 might be the D (5 bases). The CDR3 loop spans 13 amino acids. Trimming stripped 2 bases from V and 0 bases from J, with 5 bases between. The germline V gene encodes CDR1 MNHEY and CDR2 SMNVEV (reference sequence).